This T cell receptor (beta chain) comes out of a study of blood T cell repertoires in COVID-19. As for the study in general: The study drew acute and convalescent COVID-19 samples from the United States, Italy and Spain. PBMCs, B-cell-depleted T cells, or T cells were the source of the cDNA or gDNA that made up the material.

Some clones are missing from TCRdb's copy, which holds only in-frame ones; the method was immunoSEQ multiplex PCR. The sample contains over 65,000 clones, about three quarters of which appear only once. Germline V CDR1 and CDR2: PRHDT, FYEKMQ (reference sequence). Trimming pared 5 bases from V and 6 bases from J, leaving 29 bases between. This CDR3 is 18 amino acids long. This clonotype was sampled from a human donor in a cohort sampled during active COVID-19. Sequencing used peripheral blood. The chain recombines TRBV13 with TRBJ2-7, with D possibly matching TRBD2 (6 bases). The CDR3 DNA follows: TGTGCCAGCAGCCCCGAACGATTTACCCTAGCGCCTTTCCCCGAGCAGTACTTC. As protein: CASSPERFTLAPFPEQYF.